Sequencing of this T cell receptor beta chain was carried out in a study of shared clonotypes between healthy human individuals. Study in general: Used for every donor were three CD4 naive, three CD4 memory, two CD8 naive and one CD8 memory plate.

Repertoires were generated with immunoSEQ multiplex PCR, while TCRdb's copy carries only in-frame clones and drops some. The sample includes over a million clones, about 80% of them seen just once. V was clipped by 4 bases and J by 0 bases, with 13 bases between them. CDR1 and CDR2 from the germline V gene are SGHAT and FQNNGV. This CDR3 is 15 amino acids long. This TCR was recovered from a man between 18 and 29 years old in good health. The sample was memory CD4+ T cells sorted from blood. Subset in this sample: CD45RA-negative fraction. The chain uses TRBV11-2 and TRBJ2-7; D not certain. CDR3 sequence reads: CASSSRTVSSYEQYF. The DNA for the CDR3 is TGTGCCAGCAGCTCTCGTACGGTAAGCTCCTACGAGCAGTACTTC.